This TCR beta chain was profiled in a study of cytomegalovirus exposure and HLA in healthy donors. Study background: A data release that came early held about 89 million unique TCRs from HLA-typed donors. Study results and caveats: Rare sequences made up most TCRs, while some public TCRs were found in many donors. Most subjects' HLA-A and HLA-B alleles were reportedly predicted from TCR beta sequences.

On this clone: Its specificity is unknown.

It was with 60 Vbeta and 13 Jbeta primers that the PCR ran. This table comes from immunoSEQ multiplex PCR, and its TCRdb copy is limited to in-frame clones, with some not included. The sample's table shows about 83,000 clones. CDR3 size: 13 residues. V dropped 6 bases and J dropped 4 bases, with 10 bases sitting between them. Germline values: CDR1 MGHDK, CDR2 SYGVNS. Sample: PBMCs. The sequence was obtained from a man aged 18 to 29 in good health and CMV-seropositive. V gene TRBV25-1 combines with J gene TRBJ1-5; no reliable D call. DNA of the CDR3: TGTGCCAGCAGCCGAGGAGCTAATCAGCCCCAGCATTTT. Translated, it gives CASSRGANQPQHF.